The clone carrying this T cell receptor (beta chain) was seen once. The entry originates in a study of blood T cell repertoires in COVID-19. Overall study context: Italy, Spain and the United States were the sources of the convalescent and acute COVID-19 samples. PBMCs, B-cell-depleted T cells, or T cells were the source of the cDNA or gDNA that made up the material.

This CDR3 spans 12 amino acids. The germline V gene encodes CDR1 SEHNR and CDR2 FQNEAQ (reference sequence). Trimming removed 5 bases from V and 10 bases from J, with 12 bases in between. Authors' processing steps: Researchers report that nucleated cell counts were estimated from reference gene primer amplification. The repertoire was sequenced with immunoSEQ multiplex PCR; TCRdb's copy has only in-frame clones and lacks some. The V and J calls and the clone size are those of that table, but D and trimming were determined from the DNA. The table has about 170,000 clones, around nine tenths seen once.

Sequenced: peripheral blood. This chain uses TRBV7-9 with TRBJ2-1; the D is unclear. This clonotype was obtained from a man aged 65 to 79 with acute or convalescent COVID-19. The CDR3 protein is CASSLQVGEQFF. The CDR3 DNA reads TGTGCCAGCAGCCTTCAGGTCGGCGAGCAGTTCTTC.